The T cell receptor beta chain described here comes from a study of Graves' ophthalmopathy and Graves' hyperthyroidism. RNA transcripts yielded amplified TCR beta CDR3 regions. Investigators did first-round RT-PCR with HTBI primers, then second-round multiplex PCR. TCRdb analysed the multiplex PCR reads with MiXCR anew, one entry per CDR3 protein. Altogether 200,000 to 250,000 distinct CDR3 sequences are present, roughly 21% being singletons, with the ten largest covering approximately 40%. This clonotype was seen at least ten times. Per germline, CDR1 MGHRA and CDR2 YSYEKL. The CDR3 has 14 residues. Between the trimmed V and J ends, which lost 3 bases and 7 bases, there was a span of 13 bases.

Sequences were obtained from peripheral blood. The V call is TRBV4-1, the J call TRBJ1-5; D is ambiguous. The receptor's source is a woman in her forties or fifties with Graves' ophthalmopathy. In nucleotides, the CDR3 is TGCGCCAGCAGCCACGACGGTCCGCAACAGCCCCAGCATTTT. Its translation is CASSHDGPQQPQHF.